The following is a T cell receptor (beta chain) sequence with its context. Its antigen is unidentified. This entry belongs to a study of T cell responses to AZD1222 COVID-19 vaccine. General study points: Repertoires were sampled only after the peak T cell response. Unmutated variant regions are reportedly targeted by nearly half of spike-specific TCRs.

The repertoire was sequenced with immunoSEQ multiplex PCR; TCRdb's copy has only in-frame clones and lacks some. This sample has 250,000 to 300,000 clones, with 94% found just once. The CDR3 contains 14 residues. Trimming pared 6 bases from V and 2 bases from J, leaving 14 bases between. From germline, CDR1 is SNHLY and CDR2 FYNNEI. Source: peripheral blood, taken 28 days after the second AZD1222 dose. This chain joins TRBV2 and TRBJ2-7; maybe TRBD1 (5 bases). The source is an adult who received the AZD1222 COVID-19 vaccine. DNA for the CDR3: TGTGCCAGCAGCCGACTTGAAGGGGCCTACGAGCAGTACTTC. This gives the protein CASSRLEGAYEQYF.